The clone carrying this T cell receptor beta chain was picked up a small number of times. Possible read error: a much larger clone is one base away. The sample comes from a study of neurological immune-mediated disorders. Each CDR3 protein gets one entry after TCRdb re-called the 5' RACE reads with MiXCR. The sample yields 66,000 or so distinct CDR3 sequences, less than 5.5% seen once. This CDR3 contains 14 residues. Trimming took off 4 bases at V and 1 base at J, with 10 bases between the two ends. Germline V lookup: CDR1 SGHVS, CDR2 FQNEAQ. The clonotype comes from a man between 25 and 39 years old with multiple sclerosis. V gene TRBV7-8 combines with J gene TRBJ2-5, with D unclear. The sample was PBMCs. CDR3 in amino acids: CASSSGKAQETQYF. The CDR3 bases are TGTGCCAGCAGCTCCGGAAAGGCCCAAGAGACCCAGTACTTC.